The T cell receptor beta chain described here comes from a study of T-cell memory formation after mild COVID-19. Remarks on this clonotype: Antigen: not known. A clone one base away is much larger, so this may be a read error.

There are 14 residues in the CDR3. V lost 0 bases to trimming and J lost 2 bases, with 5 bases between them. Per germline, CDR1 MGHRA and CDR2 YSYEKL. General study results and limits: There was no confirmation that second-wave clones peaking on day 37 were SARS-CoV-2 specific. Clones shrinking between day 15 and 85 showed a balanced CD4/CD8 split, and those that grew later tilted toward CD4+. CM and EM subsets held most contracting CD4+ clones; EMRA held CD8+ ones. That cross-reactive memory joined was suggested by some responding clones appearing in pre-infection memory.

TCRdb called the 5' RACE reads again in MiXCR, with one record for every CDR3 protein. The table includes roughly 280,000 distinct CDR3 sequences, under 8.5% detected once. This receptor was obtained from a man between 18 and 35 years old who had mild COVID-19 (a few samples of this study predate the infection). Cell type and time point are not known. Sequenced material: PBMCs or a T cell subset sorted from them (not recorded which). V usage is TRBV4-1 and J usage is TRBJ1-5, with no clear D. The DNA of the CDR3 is TGCGCCAGCAGCCAAGACAGCGGCAATCAGCCCCAGCATTTT. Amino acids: CASSQDSGNQPQHF.